These 10 T cell receptor beta chains originate from one sample sequenced in a study of blood T cell repertoires in COVID-19. The table came from immunoSEQ multiplex PCR; TCRdb's copy has only in-frame clones and leaves some out. The table shows 250,000 or so clones, with 75% to 90% occurring only once. The sequencing sample was made of PBMCs or T cells enriched from blood (not recorded which). The receptors stem from a woman in her thirties with acute COVID-19.

With respect to this clone: The sample contains more than one DNA sequence encoding this CDR3. The chain joins TRBV28 to TRBJ2-1; 13 positions agree with TRBD2. Germline V gives CDR1 MDHEN, CDR2 SYDVKM. The V and J ends lost 6 bases and 4 bases, in that order; junction bases with no gene match: 6. The length of the CDR3 is 16 residues. CDR3 in DNA: TGTGCCAGCAGCCTCCGGACTAGCGGGAGTTACAATGAGCAGTTCTTC. This encodes CASSLRTSGSYNEQFF.

V and J are TRBV30 and TRBJ1-5; 8 bases align to TRBD1. V shed 5 bases, J shed 2 bases, and the junction held 5 bases outside the gene matches. CDR1 is GTSNPN, CDR2 SVGIG, per germline (reference sequence). This CDR3 region has 14 residues. DNA for the CDR3: TGTGCCTGGGCCGGGACAGGAGGCAATCAGCCCCAGCATTTT. Its protein product is CAWAGTGGNQPQHF.

Ten or more counts support this clone. The V and J genes are TRBV4-1 and TRBJ2-1; the match to TRBD2 covers 11 bases. V lost 5 bases, J lost 8 bases, and 11 bases stayed unmatched. From germline, CDR1 is MGHRA and CDR2 YSYEKL. This CDR3 spans 16 amino acids. Written as DNA, the CDR3 is TGCGCCAGCAGCTACCTAGCGGGAGGCCTCGGCGATGAGCAGTTCTTC. Translated: CASSYLAGGLGDEQFF.

J is TRBJ1-2 and V is TRBV27; no firm D call. CDR3 length equals 13 residues. Germline CDR1 MNHEY, CDR2 SMNVEV (reference sequence). V lost 5 bases to trimming and J lost 2 bases, with 9 bases between them. The CDR3 here is CASSLNGNYGYTF. The DNA for the CDR3 is TGTGCCAGCAGTCTCAACGGGAACTATGGCTACACCTTC.

This rearrangement joins TRBV10-2 to TRBJ2-7; D is perhaps TRBD1 (5 bases). This CDR3 comprises 15 residues. Germline CDR1 reads WSHSY; CDR2 reads SAAADI. Trimming left V 6 bases short and J 4 bases short, with 19 bases between. Written as DNA, the CDR3 is TGCGCCAGCAGGGGCTCGGCTGGGGCCCCTTACGAGCAGTACTTC. Translating gives CASRGSAGAPYEQYF.

The count of this clone is one. V is TRBV7-2 and J is TRBJ1-1; 9 nucleotides align to TRBD1. This CDR3 region has 15 residues. J gave up 3 bases and V 3 bases, and 5 bases lay outside the gene matches. Germline V gives CDR1 SGHTA, CDR2 FQGNSA. CDR3 sequence (DNA): TGTGCCAGCAGCTTTGGAGACAGGGGGGACACTGAAGCTTTCTTT. Encoded protein: CASSFGDRGDTEAFF. The full variable domain, with the rest looked up from reference TRBV7-2 and TRBJ1-1, is GAGVSQSPSNKVTEKGKDVELRCDPISGHTALYWYRQSLGQGLEFLIYFQGNSAPDKSGLPSDRFSAERTGGSVSTLTIQRTQQEDSAVYLCASSFGDRGDTEAFFGQGTRLTVV.

This clone has only a few counts. The chain combines TRBV4-3 with TRBJ2-2, with a tentative D call TRBD2 (6 bases). CDR1 and CDR2 from the germline V gene are LGHNA and YSLEER. The CDR3 runs 13 residues. Trimming pared 4 bases from V and 8 bases from J, leaving 11 bases between. DNA for the CDR3: TGCGCCAGCAGCCTCCTGGGGACTGGGGAGCTGTTTTTT. The encoded protein is CASSLLGTGELFF.

V usage is TRBV14 and J usage is TRBJ2-2; a possible D gene is TRBD2 (6 bases). Germline V lookup: CDR1 SGHDN, CDR2 FVKESK. V was cut by 4 bases and J by 5 bases, with 11 bases left in between. CDR3 size: 14 residues. This chain's CDR3 is CASSRAGSTGELFF. The CDR3, as DNA: TGTGCCAGCAGCCGGGCGGGGAGTACCGGGGAGCTGTTTTTT. Together with reference TRBV14 and TRBJ2-2, the CDR3 gives the full variable domain: EAGVTQFPSHSVIEKGQTVTLRCDPISGHDNLYWYRRVMGKEIKFLLHFVKESKQDESGMPNNRFLAERTGGTYSTLKVQPAELEDSGVYFCASSRAGSTGELFFGEGSRLTVL.

The rearrangement joins TRBV10-3 to TRBJ2-1, with 9 bases aligning to TRBD2. This CDR3 spans 16 amino acids. The V segment lost 7 bases and the J segment 0 bases; nucleotides outside the gene matches: 7. Germline V gene sequence: CDR1 ENHRY, CDR2 SYGVKD. DNA for the CDR3: TGTGCCATCACCGGGGATAGCGGGAGCTCCTACAATGAGCAGTTCTTC. Its protein is CAITGDSGSSYNEQFF.

The gene calls are TRBV7-2 and TRBJ2-1; D gene uncertain. This CDR3 is built from 17 residues. Germline assignment: CDR1 SGHTA and CDR2 FQGNSA. Deletions cut 3 bases from V and 2 bases from J, with 17 bases between. DNA of the CDR3: TGTGCCAGCAGCTTGACTGACGTCCCTGGTACCTACAATGAGCAGTTCTTC. It codes for CASSLTDVPGTYNEQFF.